The rows below give T cell receptor beta chains drawn from one sample of a study of shared clonotypes between healthy human individuals. Only in-frame clones appear in the TCRdb table, and some are missing; sequencing was by immunoSEQ multiplex PCR. The profile shows about 2.2 million clones, roughly 95% of them singletons. The material sequenced was naive CD8+ T cells from PBMCs. These receptors came from a man between 18 and 29 years old in good health. Some clones in this sample may be carry-over from other donors' samples. Each CDR3 is given with its conserved first and last residue. The order of the fields is D gene, clone size, J gene, V gene, CDR3 protein, CDR3 DNA. The D gene is left open where the match is weak. A row's size may be missing; if present it is once, few, many or a size class.

D gene: TRBD2; clone size: -; J gene: TRBJ2-1; V gene: TRBV9; CDR3 protein: CASSSEGTSGGDYNEQFF; CDR3 DNA: TGTGCCAGCAGCTCGGAAGGGACTAGCGGGGGCGACTACAATGAGCAGTTCTTC
D gene: -; clone size: once; J gene: TRBJ2-1; V gene: TRBV27; CDR3 protein: CASSRPKGGYNEQFF; CDR3 DNA: TGTGCCAGCAGCCGACCTAAAGGGGGCTACAATGAGCAGTTCTTC
D gene: TRBD2; clone size: -; J gene: TRBJ2-2; V gene: TRBV7-3; CDR3 protein: CASSHGLAGVTGELFF; CDR3 DNA: TGTGCCAGCAGCCACGGACTAGCGGGAGTAACCGGGGAGCTGTTTTTT
D gene: -; clone size: -; J gene: TRBJ2-7; V gene: TRBV2; CDR3 protein: CASSDVNYEQYF; CDR3 DNA: TGTGCCAGCAGTGATGTCAACTACGAGCAGTACTTC
D gene: TRBD1; clone size: -; J gene: TRBJ1-2; V gene: TRBV28; CDR3 protein: CASSTPILADRAYGYTF; CDR3 DNA: TGTGCCAGCAGTACGCCTATTTTAGCGGACAGGGCATATGGCTACACCTTC
D gene: -; clone size: -; J gene: TRBJ1-2; V gene: TRBV28; CDR3 protein: CASSLSSGSAYGYTF; CDR3 DNA: TGTGCCAGCAGTTTATCCTCAGGGTCTGCCTATGGCTACACCTTC
D gene: -; clone size: -; J gene: TRBJ2-1; V gene: TRBV7-8; CDR3 protein: CASSLSGPKGNEQFF; CDR3 DNA: TGTGCCAGCAGCCTTTCGGGTCCGAAGGGAAATGAGCAGTTCTTC
D gene: -; clone size: -; J gene: TRBJ2-7; V gene: TRBV5-1; CDR3 protein: CASKSRGSEQEQYF; CDR3 DNA: TGCGCCAGCAAATCCCGCGGTTCCGAGCAGGAGCAGTACTTC
D gene: -; clone size: few; J gene: TRBJ2-2; V gene: TRBV7-9; CDR3 protein: CASSFTDTGELFF; CDR3 DNA: TGTGCCAGCAGCTTCACTGACACCGGGGAGCTGTTTTTT
D gene: TRBD1; clone size: -; J gene: TRBJ2-3; V gene: TRBV6-5; CDR3 protein: CASSYSRTGHTDTQYF; CDR3 DNA: TGTGCCAGCAGTTACTCCCGGACAGGGCACACAGATACGCAGTATTTT
D gene: -; clone size: -; J gene: TRBJ2-7; V gene: TRBV5-1; CDR3 protein: CASSLEDRVIWYEQYF; CDR3 DNA: TGCGCCAGCAGCTTGGAAGATAGGGTAATATGGTACGAGCAGTACTTC